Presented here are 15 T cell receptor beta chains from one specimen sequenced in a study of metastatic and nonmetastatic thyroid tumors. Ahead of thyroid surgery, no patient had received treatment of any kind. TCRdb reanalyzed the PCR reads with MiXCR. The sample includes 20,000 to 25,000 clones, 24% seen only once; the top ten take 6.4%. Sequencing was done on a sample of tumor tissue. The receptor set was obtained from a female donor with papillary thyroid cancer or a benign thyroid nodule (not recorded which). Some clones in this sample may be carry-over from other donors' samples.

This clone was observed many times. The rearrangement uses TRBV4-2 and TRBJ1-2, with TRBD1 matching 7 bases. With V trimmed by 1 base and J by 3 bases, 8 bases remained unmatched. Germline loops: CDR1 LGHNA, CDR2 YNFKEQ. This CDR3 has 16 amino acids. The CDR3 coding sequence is TGTGCCAGCAGCCAAGCGAGACAGGGTGGCGACTATGGCTACACCTTC. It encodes CASSQARQGGDYGYTF.

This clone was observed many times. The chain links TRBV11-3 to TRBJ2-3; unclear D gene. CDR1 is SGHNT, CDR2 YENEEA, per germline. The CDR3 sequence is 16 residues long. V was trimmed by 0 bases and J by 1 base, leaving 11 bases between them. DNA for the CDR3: TGTGCCAGCAGCTTAGATCCCCTGGCAGGCACAGATACGCAGTATTTT. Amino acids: CASSLDPLAGTDTQYF.

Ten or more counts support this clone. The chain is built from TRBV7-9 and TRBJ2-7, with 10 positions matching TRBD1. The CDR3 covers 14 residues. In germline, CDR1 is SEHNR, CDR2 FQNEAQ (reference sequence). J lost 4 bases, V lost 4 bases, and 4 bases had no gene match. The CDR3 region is CASSSGQGYYEQYF. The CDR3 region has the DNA TGTGCCAGCAGCTCGGGACAGGGGTATTACGAGCAGTACTTC.

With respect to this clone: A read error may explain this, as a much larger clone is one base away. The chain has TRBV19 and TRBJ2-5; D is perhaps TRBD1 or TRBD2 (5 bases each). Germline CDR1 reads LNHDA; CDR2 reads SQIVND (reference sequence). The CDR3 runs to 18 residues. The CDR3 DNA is TGTGCCAGTAGTATCCGTCCTGGGCAGGGCCGCCAAAAGGGGACCCATTACTTC. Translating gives CASSIRPGQGRQKGTHYF.

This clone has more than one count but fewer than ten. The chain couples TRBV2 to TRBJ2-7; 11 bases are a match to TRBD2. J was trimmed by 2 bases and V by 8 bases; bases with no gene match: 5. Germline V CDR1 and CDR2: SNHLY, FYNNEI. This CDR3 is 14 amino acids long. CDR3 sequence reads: CASRPGLAAYEQYF. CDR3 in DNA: TGTGCCAGCCGGCCGGGACTAGCGGCCTACGAGCAGTACTTC.

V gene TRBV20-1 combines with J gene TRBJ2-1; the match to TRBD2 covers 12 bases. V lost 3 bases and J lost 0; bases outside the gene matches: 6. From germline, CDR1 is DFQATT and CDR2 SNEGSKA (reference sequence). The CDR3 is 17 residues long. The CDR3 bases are TGCAGTGCTAGCGCTAGCGGGAGGGCAGGCTCCTACAATGAGCAGTTCTTC. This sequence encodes CSASASGRAGSYNEQFF.

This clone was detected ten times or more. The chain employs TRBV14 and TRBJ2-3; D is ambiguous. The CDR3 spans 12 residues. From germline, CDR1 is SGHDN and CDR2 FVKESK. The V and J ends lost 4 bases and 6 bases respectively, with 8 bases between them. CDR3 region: CASSPTGDTQYF. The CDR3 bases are TGTGCCAGCAGCCCGACCGGGGATACGCAGTATTTT. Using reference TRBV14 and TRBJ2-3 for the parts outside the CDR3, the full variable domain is EAGVTQFPSHSVIEKGQTVTLRCDPISGHDNLYWYRRVMGKEIKFLLHFVKESKQDESGMPNNRFLAERTGGTYSTLKVQPAELEDSGVYFCASSPTGDTQYFGPGTRLTVL.

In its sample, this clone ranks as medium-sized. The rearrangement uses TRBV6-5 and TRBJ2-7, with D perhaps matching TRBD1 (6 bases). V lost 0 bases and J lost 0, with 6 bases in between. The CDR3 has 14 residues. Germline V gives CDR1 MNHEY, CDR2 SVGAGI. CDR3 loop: CASSYSGHSYEQYF. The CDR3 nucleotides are TGTGCCAGCAGTTACTCGGGACACTCCTACGAGCAGTACTTC.

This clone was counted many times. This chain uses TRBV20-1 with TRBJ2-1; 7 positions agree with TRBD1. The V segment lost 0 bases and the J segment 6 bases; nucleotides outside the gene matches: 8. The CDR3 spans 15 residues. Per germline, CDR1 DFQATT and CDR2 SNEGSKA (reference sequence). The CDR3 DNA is TGCAGTGCTAGAGATTACAGGGGCCTCGGCAATGAGCAGTTCTTC. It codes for CSARDYRGLGNEQFF.

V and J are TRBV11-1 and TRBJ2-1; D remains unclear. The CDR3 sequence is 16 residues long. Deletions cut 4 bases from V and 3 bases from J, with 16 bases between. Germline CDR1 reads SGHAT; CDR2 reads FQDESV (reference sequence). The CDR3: CASSSPIRLNYNEQFF. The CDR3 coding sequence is TGTGCCAGCAGCTCCCCAATACGCTTGAACTACAATGAGCAGTTCTTC. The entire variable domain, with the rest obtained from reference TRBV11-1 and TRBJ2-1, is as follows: EAEVAQSPRYKITEKSQAVAFWCDPISGHATLYWYRQILGQGPELLVQFQDESVVDDSQLPKDRFSAERLKGVDSTLKIQPAELGDSAMYLCASSSPIRLNYNEQFFGPGTRLTVL.

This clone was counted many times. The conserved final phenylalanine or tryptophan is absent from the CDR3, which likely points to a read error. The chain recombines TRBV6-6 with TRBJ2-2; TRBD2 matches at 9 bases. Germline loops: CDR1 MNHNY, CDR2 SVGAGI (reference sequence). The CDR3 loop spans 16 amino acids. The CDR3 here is CASNYSPSGITGELFS. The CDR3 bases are TGTGCCAGCAATTACTCCCCTAGCGGGATCACCGGGGAGCTGTTTTCT.

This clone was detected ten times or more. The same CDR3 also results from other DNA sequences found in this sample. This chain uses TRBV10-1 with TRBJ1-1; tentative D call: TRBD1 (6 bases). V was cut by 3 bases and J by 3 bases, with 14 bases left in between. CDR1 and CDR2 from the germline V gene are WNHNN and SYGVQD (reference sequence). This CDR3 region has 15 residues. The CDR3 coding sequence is TGCGCCAGCAGTGAAACCAGGGGCCCGGACACTGAAGCTTTCTTT. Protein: CASSETRGPDTEAFF.

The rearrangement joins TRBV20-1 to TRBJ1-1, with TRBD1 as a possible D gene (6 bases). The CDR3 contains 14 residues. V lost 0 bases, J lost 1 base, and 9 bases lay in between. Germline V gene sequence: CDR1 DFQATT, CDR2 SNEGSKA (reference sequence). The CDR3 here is CSAREQGSNTEAFF. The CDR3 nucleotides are TGCAGTGCTAGAGAGCAGGGGTCGAACACTGAAGCTTTCTTT.

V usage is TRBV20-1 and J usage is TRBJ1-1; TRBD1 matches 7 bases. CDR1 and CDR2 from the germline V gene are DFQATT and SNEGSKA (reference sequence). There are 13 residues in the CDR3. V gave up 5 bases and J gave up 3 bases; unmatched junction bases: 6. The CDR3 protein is CSAPGQVDTEAFF. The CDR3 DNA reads TGCAGTGCTCCCGGACAGGTCGACACTGAAGCTTTCTTT.

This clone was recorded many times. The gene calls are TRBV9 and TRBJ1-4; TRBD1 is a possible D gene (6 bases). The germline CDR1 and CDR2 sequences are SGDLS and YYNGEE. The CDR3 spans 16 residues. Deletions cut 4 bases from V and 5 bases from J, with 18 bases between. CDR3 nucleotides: TGTGCCAGCAGCACCACACAGGGCACGCAAAATGAAAAACTGTTTTTT. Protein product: CASSTTQGTQNEKLFF.